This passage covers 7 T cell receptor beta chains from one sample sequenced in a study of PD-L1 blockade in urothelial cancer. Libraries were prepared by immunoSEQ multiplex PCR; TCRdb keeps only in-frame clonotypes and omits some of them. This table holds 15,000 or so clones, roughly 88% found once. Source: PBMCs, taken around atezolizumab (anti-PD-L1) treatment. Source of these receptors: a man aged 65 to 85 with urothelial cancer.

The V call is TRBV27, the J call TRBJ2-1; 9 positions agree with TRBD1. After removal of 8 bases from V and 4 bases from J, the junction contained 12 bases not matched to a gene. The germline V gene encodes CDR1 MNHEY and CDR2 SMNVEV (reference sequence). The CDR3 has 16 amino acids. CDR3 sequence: CASRHRDRAVYNEQFF. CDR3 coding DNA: TGTGCCAGCCGCCACCGGGACAGGGCGGTTTACAATGAGCAGTTCTTC.

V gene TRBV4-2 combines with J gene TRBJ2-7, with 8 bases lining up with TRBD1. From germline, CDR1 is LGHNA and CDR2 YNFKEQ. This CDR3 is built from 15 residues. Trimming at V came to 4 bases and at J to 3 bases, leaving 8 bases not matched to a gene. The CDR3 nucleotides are TGTGCCAGCAGCCTACTAGACAGGGGAGGCTACGAGCAGTACTTC. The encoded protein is CASSLLDRGGYEQYF.

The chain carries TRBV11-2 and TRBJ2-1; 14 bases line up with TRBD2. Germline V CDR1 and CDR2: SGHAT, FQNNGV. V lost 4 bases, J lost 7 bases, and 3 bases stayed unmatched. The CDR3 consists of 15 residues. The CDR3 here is CASSSRLAGGNEQFF. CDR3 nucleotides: TGTGCCAGCAGCTCAAGACTAGCGGGGGGGAATGAGCAGTTCTTC.

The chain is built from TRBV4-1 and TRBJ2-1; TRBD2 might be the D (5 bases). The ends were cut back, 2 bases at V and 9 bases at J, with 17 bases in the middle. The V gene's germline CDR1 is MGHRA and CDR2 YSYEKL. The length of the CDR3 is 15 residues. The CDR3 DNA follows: TGCGCCAGCAGCCAACAAGAACTAGTATCCGGTGAGCAGTTCTTC. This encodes CASSQQELVSGEQFF.

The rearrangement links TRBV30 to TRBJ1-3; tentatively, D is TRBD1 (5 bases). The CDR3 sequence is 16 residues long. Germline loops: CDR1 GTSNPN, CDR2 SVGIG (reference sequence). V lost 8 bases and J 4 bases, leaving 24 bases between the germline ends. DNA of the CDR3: TGTGCCCGGACCGACTCGGGGGGAGGTGCCGGAAACACCATATATTTT. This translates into CARTDSGGGAGNTIYF.

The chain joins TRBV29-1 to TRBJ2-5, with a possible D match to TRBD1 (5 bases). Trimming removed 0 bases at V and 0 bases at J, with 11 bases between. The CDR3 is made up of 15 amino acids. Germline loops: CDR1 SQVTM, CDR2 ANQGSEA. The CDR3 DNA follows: TGCAGCGTTGAAGAAATGGGCAGGGACCAAGAGACCCAGTACTTC. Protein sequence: CSVEEMGRDQETQYF.

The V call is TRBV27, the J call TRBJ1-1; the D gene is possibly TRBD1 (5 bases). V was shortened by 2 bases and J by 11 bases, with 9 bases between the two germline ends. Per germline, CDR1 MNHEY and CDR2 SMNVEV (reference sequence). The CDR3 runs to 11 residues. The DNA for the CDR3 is TGTGCCAGCAGTTTAAGTAGGGGTGCTTTCTTT. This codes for CASSLSRGAFF.